This T cell receptor (beta chain) was profiled in a study of blood T cell repertoires in COVID-19 (dated by TCRdb to the early 2020s). For the wider study: Samples covering the acute and convalescent phases of COVID-19 were provided by collaborators in the United States, Italy and Spain. Where available, HLA class I and class II types were taken from metadata supplied by the sample provider and were not determined by assay-based typing. A freely available public database, intended as a resource for researchers studying the immune response to SARS-CoV-2, is where the repertoires were released. Nearly every sample came with metadata listing a de-identified subject ID, COVID-19 status, age in years and sex. The material from the prospective study consisted of cDNA or gDNA derived from T cells, B-cell-depleted T cells, or PBMCs. Samples came from the ongoing ImmuneRACE study (first 160 participants) plus 1,254 subjects from 6 global collaborators. The dataset comprised deeply sampled blood TCRbeta repertoires from subjects exposed to, actively infected with, or recovered from COVID-19. Findings and caveats that apply to the study as a whole: The amount of clinical and demographic metadata varied by source and participant and was provided uncurated.

In Seattle, one collaborating source enrolled patients while the infection was active and tracked those patients longitudinally over the course of disease. The collaborating institutions used their own protocols to collect whole blood in K2EDTA tubes. For TCRbeta analysis, collaborators shipped samples in one of three forms: frozen whole blood, isolated PBMCs, or DNA extracted from either of those sample types. Relative to germline, V is 6 bases shorter and J is 0 bases shorter, with 11 bases between their ends. The germline V gene (reference sequence) sets CDR1 to LGHDT and CDR2 to YNNKEL. The CDR3 starts with the cysteine, ends with the phenylalanine, and has 14 residues. Left in the record is the CDR3 DNA by itself, 42 bases read in frame from the first base. This clone has only one observation. The antigen it binds to is not known. It has no much larger one-base neighbor in the sample; base qualities were not kept.

TCRbeta CDR3 regions were amplified from genomic DNA using the immunoSEQ Assay, a bias-controlled multiplex PCR. The authors' analysis ran thus. Nucleated cell counts per sample were estimated from amplification of reference gene primers within the assay. Sequence reads were collapsed and filtered to measure the absolute abundance of every unique TCRbeta CDR3 rearrangement. For each sample, productive Simpson clonality was calculated as the square root of Simpson's diversity index across productive rearrangements. In TCRdb, the immuneACCESS table is reduced to in-frame sequences with V and J assigned. These tables do not hold every clone; where another copy was compared, an unresolved V gene accounts for under half, and the others remain unexplained. V, J and clone size derive from that table, while D and trimming were established from the DNA sequence. The table for this sample lists approximately 260,000 clones; around 87% of them were counted only once. Roughly 2.2% of the sample rests with the top ten.

This clonotype originated in a woman between 55 and 75 years old with COVID-19, enrolled during active disease. Source material: peripheral blood. The rearrangement combines TRBV3-1 (or the pseudogene TRBV3-2) with TRBJ1-1; too little of a D gene remains to name it. In nucleotides, the sequence is TGTGCCAGCAGGGCCGGAGGGATGAACACTGAAGCTTTCTTT. Translated, this gives CASRAGGMNTEAFF.